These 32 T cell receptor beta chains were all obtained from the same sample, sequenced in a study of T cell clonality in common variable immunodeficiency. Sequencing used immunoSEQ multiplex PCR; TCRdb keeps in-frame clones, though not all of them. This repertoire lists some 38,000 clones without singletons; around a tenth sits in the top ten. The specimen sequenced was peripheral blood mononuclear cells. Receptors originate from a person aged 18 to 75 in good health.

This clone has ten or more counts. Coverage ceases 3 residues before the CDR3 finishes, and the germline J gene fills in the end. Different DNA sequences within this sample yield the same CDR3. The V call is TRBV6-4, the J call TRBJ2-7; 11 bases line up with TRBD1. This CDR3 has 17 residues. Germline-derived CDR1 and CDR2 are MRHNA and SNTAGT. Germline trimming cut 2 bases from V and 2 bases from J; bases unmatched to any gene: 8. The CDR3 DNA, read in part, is TGTGCCAGCAGTGACCCAAGTTTGGGACAGGGGGCCTACGAG. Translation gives CASSDPSLGQGAYE. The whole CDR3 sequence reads CASSDPSLGQGAYEQYF.

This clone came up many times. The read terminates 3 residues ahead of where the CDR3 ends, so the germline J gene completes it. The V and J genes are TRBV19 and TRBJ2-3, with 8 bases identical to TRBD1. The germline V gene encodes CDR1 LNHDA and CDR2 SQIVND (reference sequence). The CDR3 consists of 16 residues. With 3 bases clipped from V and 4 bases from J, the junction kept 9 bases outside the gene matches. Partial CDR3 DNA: TGTGCCAGTAGTATTCAAGGGGCAGGGGGCGCAGATACG. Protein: CASSIQGAGGADT. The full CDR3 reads CASSIQGAGGADTQYF.

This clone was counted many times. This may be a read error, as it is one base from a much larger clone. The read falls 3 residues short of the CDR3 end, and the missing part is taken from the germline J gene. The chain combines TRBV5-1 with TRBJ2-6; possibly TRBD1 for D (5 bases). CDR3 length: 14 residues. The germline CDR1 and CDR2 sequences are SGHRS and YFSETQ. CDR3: CASSSGSGANILTF. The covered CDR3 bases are TGCGCCAGCAGCTCCGGCTCTGGGGCCAACATC. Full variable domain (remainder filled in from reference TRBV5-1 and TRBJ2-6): KAGVTQTPRYLIKTRGQQVTLSCSPISGHRSVSWYQQTPGQGLQFLFEYFSETQRNKGNFPGRFSGRQFSNSRSEMNVSTLELGDSALYLCASSSGSGANILTFGAGSRLTVL.

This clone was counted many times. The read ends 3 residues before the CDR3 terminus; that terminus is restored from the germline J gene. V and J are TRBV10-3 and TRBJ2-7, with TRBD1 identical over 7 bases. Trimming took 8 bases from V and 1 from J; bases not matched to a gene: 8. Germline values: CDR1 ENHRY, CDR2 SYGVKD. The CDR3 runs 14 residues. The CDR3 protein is CAISRQGESYEQYF. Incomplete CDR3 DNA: TGTGCCATCTCCCGCCAGGGGGAATCCTACGAG.

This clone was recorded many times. The CDR3 sequence: CASSEWDRAAFF. The sequenced CDR3 bases are TGTGCCAGCAGTGAATGGGACAGGGCC. The rearrangement links TRBV6-1 to TRBJ1-1, with 9 bases that match TRBD1. The read is 3 residues too short to cover the CDR3 end, so that end is filled in from the germline J gene. The CDR3 extends over 12 amino acids. Germline CDR1 is MNHNS and CDR2 is SASEGT.

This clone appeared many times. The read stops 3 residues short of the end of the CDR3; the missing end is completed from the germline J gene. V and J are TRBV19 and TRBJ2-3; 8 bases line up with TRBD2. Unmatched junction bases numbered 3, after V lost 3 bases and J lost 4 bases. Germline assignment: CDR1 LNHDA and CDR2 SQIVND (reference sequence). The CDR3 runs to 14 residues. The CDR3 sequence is CASSIREGADTQYF. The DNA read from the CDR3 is TGTGCCAGTAGTATCCGGGAGGGGGCAGATACG.

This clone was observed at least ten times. The part of the CDR3 DNA that was read is TGTGCCAGGCGACTAGCGGGATATGAG. Translated: CARRLAGYE. The whole CDR3 sequence is CARRLAGYEQFF. The chain recombines TRBV2 with TRBJ2-1; 11 bases are a match to TRBD2. The CDR3 end falls 3 residues outside the read, so it is completed with the germline J gene. CDR1 is SNHLY and CDR2 is FYNNEI in the germline V gene. This CDR3 has 12 amino acids. Trimming at V came to 9 bases and at J to 8 bases, leaving 3 bases not matched to a gene.

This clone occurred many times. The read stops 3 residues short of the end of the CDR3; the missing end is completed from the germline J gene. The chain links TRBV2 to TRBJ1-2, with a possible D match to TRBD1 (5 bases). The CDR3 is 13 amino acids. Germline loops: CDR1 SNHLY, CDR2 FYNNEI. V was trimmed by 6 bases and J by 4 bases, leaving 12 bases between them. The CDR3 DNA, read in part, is TGTGCCAGCAGCGGGGGGTACGGCTATGGC. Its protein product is CASSGGYGYG. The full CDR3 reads CASSGGYGYGYTF. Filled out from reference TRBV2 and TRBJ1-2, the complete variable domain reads EPEVTQTPSHQVTQMGQEVILRCVPISNHLYFYWYRQILGQKVEFLVSFYNNEISEKSEIFDDQFSVERPDGSNFTLKIRSTKLEDSAMYFCASSGGYGYGYTFGSGTRLTVV.

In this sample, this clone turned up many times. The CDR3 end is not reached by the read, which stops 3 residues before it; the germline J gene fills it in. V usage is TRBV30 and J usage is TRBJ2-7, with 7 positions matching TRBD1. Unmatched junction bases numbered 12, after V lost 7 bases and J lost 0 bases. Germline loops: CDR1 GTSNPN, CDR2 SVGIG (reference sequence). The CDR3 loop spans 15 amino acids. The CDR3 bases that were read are TGTGCCTCCCTCAACAGGGGCTATGGCTCCTACGAG. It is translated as CASLNRGYGSYE. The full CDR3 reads CASLNRGYGSYEQYF.

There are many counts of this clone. CDR3 loop: CASSDRGGTDTQYF. The covered CDR3 bases are TGTGCCAGTAGTGACCGCGGGGGCACAGATACG. The V call is TRBV19, the J call TRBJ2-3; tentative D call: TRBD2 (6 bases). The read halts 3 residues ahead of the CDR3 end, with the missing end drawn from the germline J gene. The V gene's germline CDR1 is LNHDA and CDR2 SQIVND (reference sequence). This CDR3 spans 14 amino acids. V shed 5 bases and J shed 1 base, with 10 bases lying between them. The variable domain in full, completed from reference TRBV19 and TRBJ2-3, reads DGGITQSPKYLFRKEGQNVTLSCEQNLNHDAMYWYRQDPGQGLRLIYYSQIVNDFQKGDIAEGYSVSREKKESFPLTVTSAQKNPTAFYLCASSDRGGTDTQYFGPGTRLTVL.

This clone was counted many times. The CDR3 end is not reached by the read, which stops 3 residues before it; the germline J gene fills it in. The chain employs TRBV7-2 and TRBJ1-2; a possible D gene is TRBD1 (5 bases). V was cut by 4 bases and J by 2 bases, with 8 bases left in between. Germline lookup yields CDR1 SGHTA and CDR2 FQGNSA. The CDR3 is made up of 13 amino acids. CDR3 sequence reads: CASSSGLNYGYTF. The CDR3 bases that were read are TGTGCCAGCAGCTCGGGACTGAACTATGGC.

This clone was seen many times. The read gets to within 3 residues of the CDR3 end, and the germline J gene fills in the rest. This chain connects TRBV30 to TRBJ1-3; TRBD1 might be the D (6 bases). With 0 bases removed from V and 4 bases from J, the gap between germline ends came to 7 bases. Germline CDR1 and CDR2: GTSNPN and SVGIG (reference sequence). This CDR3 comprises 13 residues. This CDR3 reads CAWSVTGGNTIYF. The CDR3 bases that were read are TGTGCCTGGAGTGTTACAGGGGGAAACACC.

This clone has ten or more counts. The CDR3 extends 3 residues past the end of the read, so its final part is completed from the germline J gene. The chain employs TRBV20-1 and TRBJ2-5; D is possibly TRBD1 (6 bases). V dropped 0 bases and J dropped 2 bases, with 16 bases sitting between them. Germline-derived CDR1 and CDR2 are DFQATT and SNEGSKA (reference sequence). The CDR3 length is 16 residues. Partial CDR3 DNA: TGCAGTGCTAGAGATAAGAGGAAGGGGGATCAAGAGACC. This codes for CSARDKRKGDQET. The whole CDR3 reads CSARDKRKGDQETQYF.

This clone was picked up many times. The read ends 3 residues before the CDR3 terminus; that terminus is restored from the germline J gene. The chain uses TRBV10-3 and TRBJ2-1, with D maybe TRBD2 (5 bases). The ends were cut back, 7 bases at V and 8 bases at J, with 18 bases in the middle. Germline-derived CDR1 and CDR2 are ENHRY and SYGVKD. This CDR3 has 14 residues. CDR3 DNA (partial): TGTGCCATCACGTCCAGCGGCGGTATCGATGAG. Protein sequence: CAITSSGGIDE. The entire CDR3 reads CAITSSGGIDEQFF.

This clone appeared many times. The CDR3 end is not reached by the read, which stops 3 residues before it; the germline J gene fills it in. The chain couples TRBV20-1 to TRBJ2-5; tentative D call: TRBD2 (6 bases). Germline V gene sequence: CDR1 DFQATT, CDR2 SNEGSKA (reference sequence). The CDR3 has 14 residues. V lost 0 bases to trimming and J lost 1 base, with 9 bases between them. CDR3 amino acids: CSARDGTLQETQYF. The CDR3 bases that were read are TGCAGTGCTAGAGACGGGACTCTCCAAGAGACC.

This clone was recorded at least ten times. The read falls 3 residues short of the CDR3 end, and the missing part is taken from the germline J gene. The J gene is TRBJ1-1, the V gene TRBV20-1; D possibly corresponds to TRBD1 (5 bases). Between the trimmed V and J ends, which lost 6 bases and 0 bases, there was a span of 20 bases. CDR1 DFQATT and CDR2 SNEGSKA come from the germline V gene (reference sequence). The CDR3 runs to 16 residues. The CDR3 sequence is CSAAPRGGFLNTEAFF. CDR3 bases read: TGCAGTGCCGCTCCCCGGGGGGGGTTCTTGAACACTGAA.

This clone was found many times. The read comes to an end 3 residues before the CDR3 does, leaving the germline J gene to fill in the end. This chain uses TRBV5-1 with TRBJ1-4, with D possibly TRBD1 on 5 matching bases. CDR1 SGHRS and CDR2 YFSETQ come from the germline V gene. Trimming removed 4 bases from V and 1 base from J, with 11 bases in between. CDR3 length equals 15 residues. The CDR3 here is CASSRTGGTNEKLFF. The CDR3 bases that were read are TGCGCCAGCAGCCGCACGGGGGGAACTAATGAAAAA.

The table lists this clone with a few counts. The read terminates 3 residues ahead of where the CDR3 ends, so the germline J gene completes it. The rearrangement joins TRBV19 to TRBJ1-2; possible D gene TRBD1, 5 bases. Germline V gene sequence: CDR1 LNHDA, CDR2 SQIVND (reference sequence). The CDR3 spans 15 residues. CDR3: CASSRTSGGSDTYTF. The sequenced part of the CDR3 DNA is TGTGCCAGTAGTAGAACTAGCGGGGGATCAGATACC.

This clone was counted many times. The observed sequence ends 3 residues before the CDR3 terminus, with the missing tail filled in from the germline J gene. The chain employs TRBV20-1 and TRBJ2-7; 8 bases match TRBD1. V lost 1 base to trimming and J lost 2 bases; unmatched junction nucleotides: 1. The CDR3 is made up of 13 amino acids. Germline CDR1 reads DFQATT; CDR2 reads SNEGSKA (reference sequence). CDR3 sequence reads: CSARGQGTYEQYF. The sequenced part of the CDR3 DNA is TGCAGTGCTAGAGGACAGGGGACCTACGAG.

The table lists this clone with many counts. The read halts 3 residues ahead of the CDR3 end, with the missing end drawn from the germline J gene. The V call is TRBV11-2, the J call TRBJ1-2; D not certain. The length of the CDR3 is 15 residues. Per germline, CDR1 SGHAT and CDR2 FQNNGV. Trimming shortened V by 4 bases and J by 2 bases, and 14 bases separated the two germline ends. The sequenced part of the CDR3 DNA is TGTGCCAGCAGCTCCGACACCACTGCCAACTATGGC. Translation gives CASSSDTTANYG. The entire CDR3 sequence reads CASSSDTTANYGYTF.

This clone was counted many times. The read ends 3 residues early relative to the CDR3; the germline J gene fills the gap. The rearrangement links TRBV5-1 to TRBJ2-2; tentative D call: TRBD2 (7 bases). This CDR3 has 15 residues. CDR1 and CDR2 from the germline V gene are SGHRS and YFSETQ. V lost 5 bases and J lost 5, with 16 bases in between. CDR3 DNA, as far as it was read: TGCGCCAGCAGGCCGGCGGGGGCAGGGACCGGGGAG. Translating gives CASRPAGAGTGE. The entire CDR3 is CASRPAGAGTGELFF. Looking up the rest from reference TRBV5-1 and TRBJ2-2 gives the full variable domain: KAGVTQTPRYLIKTRGQQVTLSCSPISGHRSVSWYQQTPGQGLQFLFEYFSETQRNKGNFPGRFSGRQFSNSRSEMNVSTLELGDSALYLCASRPAGAGTGELFFGEGSRLTVL.

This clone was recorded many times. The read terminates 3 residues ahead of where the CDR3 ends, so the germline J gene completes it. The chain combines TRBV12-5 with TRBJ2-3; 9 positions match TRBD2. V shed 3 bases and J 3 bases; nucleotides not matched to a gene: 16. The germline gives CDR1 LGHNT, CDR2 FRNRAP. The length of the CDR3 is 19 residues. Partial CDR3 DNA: TGTGCTAGTGGTTTTATCTTAGCGGGAGATTTTGGGTTGACAGATACG. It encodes CASGFILAGDFGLTDT. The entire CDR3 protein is CASGFILAGDFGLTDTQYF. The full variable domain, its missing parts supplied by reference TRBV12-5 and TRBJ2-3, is DARVTQTPRHKVTEMGQEVTMRCQPILGHNTVFWYRQTMMQGLELLAYFRNRAPLDDSGMPKDRFSAEMPDATLATLKIQPSEPRDSAVYFCASGFILAGDFGLTDTQYFGPGTRLTVL.

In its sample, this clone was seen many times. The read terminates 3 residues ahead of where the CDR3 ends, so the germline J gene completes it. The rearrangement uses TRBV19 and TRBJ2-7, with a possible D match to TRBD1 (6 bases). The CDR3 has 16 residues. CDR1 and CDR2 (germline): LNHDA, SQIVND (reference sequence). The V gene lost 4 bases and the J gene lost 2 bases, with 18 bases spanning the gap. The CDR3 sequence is CASSKGPGAIPYEQYF. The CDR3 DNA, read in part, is TGTGCCAGTAGTAAGGGGCCAGGGGCAATTCCCTACGAG.

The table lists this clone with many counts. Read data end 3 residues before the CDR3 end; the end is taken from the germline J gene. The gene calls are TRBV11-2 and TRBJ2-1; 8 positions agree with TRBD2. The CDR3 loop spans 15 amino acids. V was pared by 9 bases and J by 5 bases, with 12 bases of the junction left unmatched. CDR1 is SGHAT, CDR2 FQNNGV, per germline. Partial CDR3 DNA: TGTGCCAGTTCGGGATCTAGCGGGTGGAACAATGAG. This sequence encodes CASSGSSGWNNE. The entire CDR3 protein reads CASSGSSGWNNEQFF. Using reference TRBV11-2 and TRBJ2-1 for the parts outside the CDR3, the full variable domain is EAGVAQSPRYKIIEKRQSVAFWCNPISGHATLYWYQQILGQGPKLLIQFQNNGVVDDSQLPKDRFSAERLKGVDSTLKIQPAKLEDSAVYLCASSGSSGWNNEQFFGPGTRLTVL.

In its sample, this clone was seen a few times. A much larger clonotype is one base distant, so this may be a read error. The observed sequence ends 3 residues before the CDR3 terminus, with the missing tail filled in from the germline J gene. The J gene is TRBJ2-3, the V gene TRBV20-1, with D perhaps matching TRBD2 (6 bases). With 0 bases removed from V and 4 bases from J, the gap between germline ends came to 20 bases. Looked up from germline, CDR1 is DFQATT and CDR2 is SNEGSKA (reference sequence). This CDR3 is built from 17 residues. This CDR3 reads CSARDGAGTSESDTQYF. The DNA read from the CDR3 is TGCAGTGCTAGAGATGGGGCGGGGACCTCAGAATCAGATACG.

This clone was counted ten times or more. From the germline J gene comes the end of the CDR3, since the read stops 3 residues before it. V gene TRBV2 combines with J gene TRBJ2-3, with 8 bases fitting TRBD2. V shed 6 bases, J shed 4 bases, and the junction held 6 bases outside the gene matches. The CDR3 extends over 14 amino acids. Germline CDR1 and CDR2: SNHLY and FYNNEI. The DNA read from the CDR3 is TGTGCCAGCAGCGGTCGGGGGGGAGCAGATACG. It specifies CASSGRGGADT. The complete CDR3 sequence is CASSGRGGADTQYF.

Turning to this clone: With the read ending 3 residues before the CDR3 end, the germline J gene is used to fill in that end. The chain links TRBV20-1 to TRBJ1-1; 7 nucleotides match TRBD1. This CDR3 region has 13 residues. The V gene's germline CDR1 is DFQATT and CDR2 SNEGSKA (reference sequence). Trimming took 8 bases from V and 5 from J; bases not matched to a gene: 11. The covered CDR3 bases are TGCAGTTCGTATCGACAGGGAGATACTGAA. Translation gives CSSYRQGDTE. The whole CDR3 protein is CSSYRQGDTEAFF.

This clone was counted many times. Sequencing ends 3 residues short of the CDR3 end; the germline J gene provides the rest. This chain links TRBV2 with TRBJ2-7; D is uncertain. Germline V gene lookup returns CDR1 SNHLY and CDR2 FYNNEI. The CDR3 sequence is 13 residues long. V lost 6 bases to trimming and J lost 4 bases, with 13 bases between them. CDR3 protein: CASSNLGPYEQYF. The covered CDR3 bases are TGTGCCAGCAGCAACCTGGGCCCTTACGAG.

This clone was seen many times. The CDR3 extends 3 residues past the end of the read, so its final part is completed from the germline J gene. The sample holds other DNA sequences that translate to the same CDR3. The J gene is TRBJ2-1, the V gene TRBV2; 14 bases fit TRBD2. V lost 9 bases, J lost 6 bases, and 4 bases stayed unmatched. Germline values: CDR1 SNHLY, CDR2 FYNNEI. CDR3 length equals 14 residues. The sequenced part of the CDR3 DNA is TGTGCCAGAGGACTAGCGGGAGGCATCAATGAG. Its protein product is CARGLAGGINE. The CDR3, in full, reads CARGLAGGINEQFF.

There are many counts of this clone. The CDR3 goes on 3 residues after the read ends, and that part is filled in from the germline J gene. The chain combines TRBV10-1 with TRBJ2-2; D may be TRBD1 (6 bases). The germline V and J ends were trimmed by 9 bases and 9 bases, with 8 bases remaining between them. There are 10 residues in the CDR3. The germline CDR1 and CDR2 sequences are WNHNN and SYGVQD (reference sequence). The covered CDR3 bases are TGCGCCAGACAGGGCTGGGAG. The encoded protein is CARQGWE. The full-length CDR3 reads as CARQGWELFF.

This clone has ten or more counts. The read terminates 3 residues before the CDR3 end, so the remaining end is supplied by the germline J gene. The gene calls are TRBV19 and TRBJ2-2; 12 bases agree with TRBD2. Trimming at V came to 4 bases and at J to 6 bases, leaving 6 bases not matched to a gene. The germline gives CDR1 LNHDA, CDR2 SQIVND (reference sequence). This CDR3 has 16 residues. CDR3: CASSSWTSGKAGELFF. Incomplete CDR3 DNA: TGTGCCAGTAGTAGCTGGACTAGCGGGAAGGCCGGGGAG.

This CDR3 is CASSLGVSDRALETQYF. The sequenced CDR3 bases are TGCGCCAGCAGCTTGGGGGTCTCCGACAGGGCGTTGGAGACC. The chain is built from TRBV5-1 and TRBJ2-5, with 7 bases that match TRBD1. The observed sequence ends 3 residues before the CDR3 terminus, with the missing tail filled in from the germline J gene. The ends lost 0 bases at V and 5 bases at J; junction bases unmatched: 13. There are 17 residues in the CDR3. Germline V gene sequence: CDR1 SGHRS, CDR2 YFSETQ.